This T cell receptor beta chain was documented in a study of cytomegalovirus exposure and HLA in healthy donors. The PCR ran on 60 Vbeta and 13 Jbeta primers. The assay was immunoSEQ multiplex PCR, and TCRdb's table has in-frame clones only and misses some. Here the sample spans some 69,000 clones, 65% to 85% being singletons. V was clipped by 5 bases and J by 0 bases, with 11 bases between them. This CDR3 is 15 amino acids long. Germline V lookup: CDR1 SGHTA, CDR2 FQGNSA. The TCR was taken from a woman in her twenties or thirties in good health and CMV-seronegative. The chain uses TRBV7-2 and TRBJ1-3; no definite D call. Sequencing used PBMCs. This chain's CDR3 is CASSPYRDSGNTIYF. CDR3 DNA: TGTGCCAGCAGCCCCTACAGAGACTCTGGAAACACCATATATTTT.